This T cell receptor beta chain was sequenced in a study of CD8 T cells in ankylosing spondylitis. The V gene's germline CDR1 is SGHTA and CDR2 FQGNSA. The CDR3 has 15 residues. Trimming removed 1 base from V and 5 bases from J, with 14 bases in between. This clonotype appeared many times. Its antigen is unidentified. Generation of TCR beta libraries employed quantitative 5'-RACE incorporating molecular barcodes. One entry per CDR3 protein, called by TCRdb with MiXCR from the 5' RACE reads. The sample has 300,000 to 400,000 distinct CDR3 sequences; roughly 12% are singletons. Study-level results: Some motif variants had been reported before (in reactive arthritis synovial fluid and blood).

The receptor was isolated from a female donor with ankylosing spondylitis or in good health (not recorded which). The J gene is TRBJ1-2, the V gene TRBV7-2; the D is unclear. The sample comprised blood, either unsorted or a sorted T cell fraction (not recorded which). The CDR3 loop reads CASSLEEGRRYGYTF. The CDR3 DNA follows: TGTGCCAGCAGCTTAGAAGAGGGCAGAAGGTATGGCTACACCTTC.